Below, 10 T cell receptor beta chains from the same sample are listed, as sequenced in a study of T cell responses to AZD1222 COVID-19 vaccine. Generated by immunoSEQ multiplex PCR, the TCRdb table keeps only in-frame clones and is missing some. The sample includes 95,000 to 110,000 clones, about 87% of them seen just once. The sequenced sample was peripheral blood, obtained on day 0 of AZD1222 vaccination. Receptors originate from an adult in good health.

V and J are TRBV28 and TRBJ1-4, with 9 bases aligning to TRBD1. This CDR3 comprises 16 residues. Germline values: CDR1 MDHEN, CDR2 SYDVKM. V lost 1 base, J lost 7 bases, and 7 bases stayed unmatched. CDR3 protein: CASSLSPGQGSEKLFF. In DNA, the CDR3 is TGTGCCAGCAGTTTATCTCCGGGACAGGGCAGTGAAAAACTGTTTTTT.

J is TRBJ2-7 and V is TRBV3-1 (or the pseudogene TRBV3-2); a possible D gene is TRBD2 (5 bases). V gave up 1 base and J gave up 0 bases, with 10 bases separating them. Germline CDR1 is LGHDT and CDR2 is YNNKEL (reference sequence). CDR3 size: 15 residues. This chain's CDR3 is CASSQVPGSSYEQYF. For the CDR3, the DNA is TGTGCCAGCAGCCAAGTCCCTGGGAGCTCCTACGAGCAGTACTTC.

The gene calls are TRBV5-8 and TRBJ1-5; D perhaps matches TRBD1 (5 bases). The V and J ends lost 0 bases and 8 bases respectively, with 18 bases between them. CDR1 is SGHTS and CDR2 is YDEGEE in the germline V gene. The CDR3 contains 16 residues. CDR3 sequence reads: CASSLALDSIAKPQHF. The CDR3 DNA reads TGTGCCAGCAGCTTGGCCCTCGACAGTATAGCGAAGCCCCAGCATTTT.

To note about this clone: One junction end disagrees with the germline gene, perhaps due to a read error. The chain combines TRBV7-7 with TRBJ2-2; 10 bases are a match to TRBD2. The CDR3 totals 18 residues. Germline assignment: CDR1 SSHAT and CDR2 FNYEAQ (reference sequence). CDR3 sequence reads: CASSLAIAGGSDTGELFF. CDR3 nucleotides: TGTGCTAGCAGCTTAGCTATAGCGGGGGGTTCGGACACCGGGGAGCTGTTTTTT.

This sequence joins TRBV5-1 and TRBJ1-1; 7 positions agree with TRBD1. Germline assignment: CDR1 SGHRS and CDR2 YFSETQ. V was clipped by 3 bases and J by 1 base; unmatched bases: 15. This CDR3 comprises 18 residues. CDR3: CASSSLGPTGRGNTEAFF. The DNA of the CDR3 is TGCGCCAGCAGCTCCCTTGGTCCGACAGGGAGGGGGAACACTGAAGCTTTCTTT.

The chain links TRBV30 to TRBJ1-5; D remains unclear. Germline V CDR1 and CDR2: GTSNPN, SVGIG (reference sequence). The CDR3 sequence is 13 residues long. Trimming cost V 3 bases and J 2 bases, with 8 bases left between them. CDR3 DNA sequence: TGTGCCTGGAGCGCCGCTGGCAATCAGCCCCAGCATTTT. Translated: CAWSAAGNQPQHF.

The chain is built from TRBV11-2 and TRBJ2-7; unclear D gene. The CDR3 consists of 12 residues. Trimming cost V 2 bases and J 4 bases, with 6 bases left between them. Germline CDR1 SGHAT, CDR2 FQNNGV. CDR3 residues: CASSLNEYEQYF. As DNA, the CDR3 is TGTGCCAGCAGCTTAAACGAGTACGAGCAGTACTTC.

The J gene is TRBJ2-1, the V gene TRBV5-1; TRBD2 aligns across 7 bases. Germline lookup yields CDR1 SGHRS and CDR2 YFSETQ. V was pared by 3 bases and J by 9 bases, with 6 bases of the junction left unmatched. The CDR3 is 13 amino acids. CDR3 nucleotide sequence: TGCGCCAGCAGCTGGGAAAGCGGGACTGAGCAGTTCTTC. Its protein is CASSWESGTEQFF.

This clone occurred a few times. The chain couples TRBV28 to TRBJ1-2; D may be TRBD1 (5 bases). CDR1 is MDHEN, CDR2 SYDVKM, per germline. The germline V and J ends were trimmed by 8 bases and 0 bases, with 16 bases remaining between them. There are 15 residues in the CDR3. The CDR3 here is CASRPTATPNYGYTF. The CDR3 DNA is TGTGCCAGCCGGCCGACAGCTACTCCTAACTATGGCTACACCTTC.

The V gene is TRBV12-3 or TRBV12-4, the J gene TRBJ1-3; tentative D call: TRBD1 (5 bases). V was shortened by 6 bases and J by 8 bases, with 8 bases between the two germline ends. This CDR3 region has 11 residues. In DNA form, the CDR3 reads TGTGCCAGCAGCGGGGGTTACACCATATATTTT. It is translated as CASSGGYTIYF.